Listed below are T cell receptor beta chains from one sample, sequenced in a study of lymphopenia after photon versus proton radiotherapy. The assay was immunoSEQ multiplex PCR, and TCRdb's table has in-frame clones only and misses some. The sample holds over 25,000 clones, roughly 89% seen once. Sequenced material: peripheral blood, taken from a patient treated with proton-based radiotherapy. These receptors all come from a woman aged 55-70 years with cholangiocarcinoma. Some clones in this sample may be carry-over from other donors' samples. Each CDR3 is given with its conserved first and last residue. The D gene is left open where the match is weak. Clone sizes are given selectively: once, few, many, or a class where the clone is expanded.

J | size | V | length | D | CDR3 | DNA
TRBJ1-2 | . | TRBV11-2 | 13 | . | CASSLTGLYGYTF | TGTGCCAGCAGCCTAACAGGCCTCTATGGCTACACCTTC
TRBJ2-2 | once | TRBV9 | 20 | . | CASSARTGTVWREPTGELFF | TGTGCCAGCAGCGCCCGTACAGGGACGGTTTGGCGGGAGCCCACCGGGGAGCTGTTTTTT
TRBJ2-1 | medium-sized | TRBV2 | 15 | . | CAVSEGTASYNEQFF | TGTGCCGTGTCAGAGGGGACTGCCTCCTACAATGAGCAGTTCTTC
TRBJ2-1 | once | TRBV13 | 16 | TRBD2 | CASSFASREGRNEQFF | TGTGCCAGCAGCTTCGCCTCCCGGGAGGGCCGGAATGAGCAGTTCTTC
TRBJ1-2 | . | TRBV7-9 | 14 | TRBD1 | CASSLRSGGGGYTF | TGTGCCAGCAGCTTGAGGTCAGGGGGAGGTGGCTACACCTTC
TRBJ1-5 | . | TRBV19 | 13 | . | CASRRTDQGPQHF | TGTGCCAGTAGAAGAACTGACCAGGGGCCCCAGCATTTT
TRBJ1-2 | . | TRBV5-1 | 14 | . | CASSFDRTNYGYTF | TGCGCCAGCAGCTTCGACAGAACTAACTATGGCTACACCTTC
TRBJ2-1 | . | TRBV5-5 | 16 | TRBD2 | CASSLGIGTSYNEQFF | TGTGCCAGCAGCTTAGGGATTGGGACTAGCTACAATGAGCAGTTCTTC
TRBJ2-3 | . | TRBV11-2 | 16 | . | CASNKGRRFWTDTQYF | TGTGCCAGCAACAAAGGCCGACGTTTTTGGACAGATACGCAGTATTTT
TRBJ2-3 | . | TRBV4-3 | 14 | . | CASSQDHITDTQYF | TGCGCCAGCAGCCAAGATCACATCACAGATACGCAGTATTTT
TRBJ1-5 | . | TRBV7-9 | 15 | TRBD1 | CASSSNRGGNQPQHF | TGTGCCAGCAGCTCCAACAGGGGGGGCAATCAGCCCCAGCATTTT
TRBJ2-3 | . | TRBV29-1 | 14 | TRBD2 | CSVAGGTRTDTQYF | TGCAGCGTTGCGGGGGGAACCCGCACAGATACGCAGTATTTT
TRBJ2-7 | . | TRBV11-3 | 14 | TRBD2 | CASSSGLQDYEQYF | TGTGCCAGCAGCTCGGGACTACAAGACTACGAGCAGTACTTC
TRBJ2-2 | . | TRBV13 | 17 | TRBD1 | CASSYPTGAQLTGELFF | TGTGCCAGCAGCTACCCTACAGGGGCCCAGCTCACCGGGGAGCTGTTTTTT
TRBJ2-3 | . | TRBV7-2 | 13 | . | CASSLDHTDTQYF | TGTGCCAGCAGCTTAGACCACACAGATACGCAGTATTTT
TRBJ1-5 | once | TRBV6-1 | 14 | . | CASHLVSINQPQHF | TGTGCCAGCCATTTGGTGTCTATTAATCAGCCCCAGCATTTT
TRBJ2-1 | once | TRBV20-1 | 11 | . | CSARDRRAQFF | TGCAGTGCTAGAGATCGGAGGGCGCAGTTCTTC
TRBJ2-7 | . | TRBV6-1 | 13 | . | CASSESITYEQYF | TGTGCCAGCAGTGAATCTATAACCTACGAGCAGTACTTC
TRBJ2-7 | . | TRBV29-1 | 12 | . | CSVESRPYEQYF | TGCAGCGTCGAAAGTCGGCCCTACGAGCAGTACTTC
TRBJ1-1 | . | TRBV28 | 13 | . | CASGTTGPSGAFF | TGTGCCAGCGGTACGACAGGACCTTCGGGAGCTTTCTTT
TRBJ2-3 | . | TRBV7-6 | 17 | . | CASSLAQIRSGTDTQYF | TGTGCCAGCAGCTTAGCGCAGATTCGAAGTGGCACAGATACGCAGTATTTT
TRBJ1-1 | . | TRBV30 | 14 | . | CAWGSTTVNTEAFF | TGTGCCTGGGGTTCTACGACAGTGAACACTGAAGCTTTCTTT
TRBJ2-7 | . | TRBV2 | 14 | TRBD1 | CASRATGGKYEQYF | TGTGCCAGCAGAGCGACAGGGGGCAAGTACGAGCAGTACTTC
TRBJ1-1 | . | TRBV30 | 13 | . | CAWSRGGNTEAFF | TGTGCCTGGAGTAGGGGTGGTAACACTGAAGCTTTCTTT
TRBJ1-1 | . | TRBV6-4 | 15 | TRBD1 | CASRETGTGITEAFF | TGTGCCAGCAGAGAAACCGGGACAGGCATCACTGAAGCTTTCTTT
TRBJ1-2 | . | TRBV5-1 | 15 | . | CASSLGGVTNYGYTF | TGCGCCAGCAGCTTGGGGGGCGTTACTAACTATGGCTACACCTTC
TRBJ1-5 | . | TRBV4-1 | 15 | TRBD1 | CASSQGRAGGQPQHF | TGCGCCAGCAGCCAGGGACGGGCAGGGGGACAGCCCCAGCATTTT
TRBJ1-5 | once | TRBV28 | 13 | TRBD1 | CASSDRERQPQHF | TGTGCCAGCAGTGACAGGGAGAGGCAGCCCCAGCATTTT
TRBJ2-2 | once | TRBV11-2 | 13 | . | CASSLGLTGELFF | TGTGCCAGCAGCTTAGGATTGACCGGGGAGCTGTTTTTT
TRBJ2-2 | . | TRBV10-3 | 16 | . | CAISEPQVANTGELFF | TGTGCCATCAGTGAACCCCAGGTAGCGAACACCGGGGAGCTGTTTTTT
TRBJ2-5 | . | TRBV15 | 16 | . | CATSRRGGGGLETQYF | TGTGCCACCAGCAGAAGGGGGGGAGGAGGATTAGAGACCCAGTACTTC
TRBJ1-5 | . | TRBV4-1 | 14 | . | CASSQDPSYQPQHF | TGCGCCAGCAGCCAAGATCCCAGTTATCAGCCCCAGCATTTT
TRBJ2-1 | once | TRBV19 | 14 | . | CASSPNAGDNEQFF | TGTGCCAGTAGTCCAAACGCAGGGGACAATGAGCAGTTCTTC
TRBJ1-2 | . | TRBV19 | 15 | . | CASILLVGHPYGYTF | TGTGCCAGTATACTACTCGTCGGGCACCCCTATGGCTACACCTTC
TRBJ2-5 | . | TRBV5-1 | 14 | . | CASSLGSVQETQYF | TGCGCCAGCAGCTTGGGTAGCGTCCAAGAGACCCAGTACTTC
TRBJ2-7 | . | TRBV7-2 | 18 | TRBD2 | CASSSIGTSGRVSYEQYF | TGTGCCAGCAGCTCAATTGGGACTAGCGGGAGGGTATCCTACGAGCAGTACTTC
TRBJ2-2 | . | TRBV18 | 12 | . | CASSPDIGELFF | TGTGCCAGCTCACCAGACATCGGGGAGCTGTTTTTT
TRBJ2-7 | . | TRBV29-1 | 13 | TRBD1 | CSVVRDRGDEQYF | TGCAGCGTCGTCCGGGACAGGGGCGACGAGCAGTACTTC
TRBJ2-7 | . | TRBV30 | 15 | TRBD1 | CAWSVGQVAAYEQYF | TGTGCCTGGAGTGTAGGACAGGTAGCTGCCTACGAGCAGTACTTC
TRBJ2-1 | . | TRBV7-2 | 14 | TRBD1 | CASSSPGQRYEQFF | TGTGCCAGCAGCTCCCCGGGACAGCGGTATGAGCAGTTCTTC
TRBJ2-3 | . | TRBV5-4 | 16 | TRBD1 | CASSSRQGAQTDTQYF | TGTGCCAGCAGCTCCCGACAGGGGGCGCAGACAGATACGCAGTATTTT
TRBJ2-3 | . | TRBV7-2 | 16 | . | CASSSVWGPGGDTQYF | TGTGCCAGCAGCTCGGTGTGGGGACCCGGGGGAGATACGCAGTATTTT
TRBJ2-3 | . | TRBV10-2 | 14 | TRBD2 | CATLLAGGTDTQYF | TGCGCCACCTTACTAGCGGGGGGCACAGATACGCAGTATTTT
TRBJ1-3 | . | TRBV15 | 13 | . | CATSQGSGNTIYF | TGTGCCACCAGTCAGGGCTCTGGAAACACCATATATTTT
TRBJ1-5 | . | TRBV27 | 14 | . | CASSPHGGNQPQHF | TGTGCCAGCAGTCCCCATGGGGGCAATCAGCCCCAGCATTTT
TRBJ2-3 | . | TRBV9 | 14 | . | CASSVSRFTDTQYF | TGTGCCAGCAGCGTTTCTAGGTTTACAGATACGCAGTATTTT
TRBJ1-1 | . | TRBV18 | 13 | . | CASSPDSNTEAFF | TGTGCCAGCTCACCGGATTCGAACACTGAAGCTTTCTTT
TRBJ1-6 | . | TRBV25-1 | 16 | TRBD1 | CASSEYGTGGSSPLHF | TGTGCCAGCAGTGAATACGGGACAGGGGGCAGTTCACCCCTCCACTTT
TRBJ1-5 | . | TRBV4-1 | 16 | TRBD1 | CASSQVGQGAGQPQHF | TGCGCCAGCAGCCAAGTAGGCCAGGGGGCTGGTCAGCCCCAGCATTTT